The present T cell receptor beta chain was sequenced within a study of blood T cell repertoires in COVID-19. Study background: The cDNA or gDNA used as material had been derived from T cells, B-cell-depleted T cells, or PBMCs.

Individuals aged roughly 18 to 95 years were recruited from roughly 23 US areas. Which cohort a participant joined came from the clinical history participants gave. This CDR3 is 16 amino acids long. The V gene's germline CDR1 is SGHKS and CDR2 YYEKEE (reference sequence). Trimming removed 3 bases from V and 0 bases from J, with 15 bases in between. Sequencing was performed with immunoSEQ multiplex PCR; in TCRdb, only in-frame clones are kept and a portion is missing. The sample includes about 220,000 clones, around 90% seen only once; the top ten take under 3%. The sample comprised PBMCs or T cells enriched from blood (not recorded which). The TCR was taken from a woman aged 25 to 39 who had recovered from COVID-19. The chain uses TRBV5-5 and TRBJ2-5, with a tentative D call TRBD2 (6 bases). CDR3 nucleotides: TGTGCCAGCAGCTCATACTTCCGGGACTACCAAGAGACCCAGTACTTC. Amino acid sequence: CASSSYFRDYQETQYF.